This T cell receptor beta chain was recovered during a study of cytomegalovirus exposure and HLA in healthy donors. General study findings and limits: The listing of roughly 160 TCR beta chains classed them as cytomegalovirus-associated. Later genetic work tied a missense DCLRE1C variant to beta-chain V and J trimming.

The germline gives CDR1 MNHEY, CDR2 SMNVEV (reference sequence). This CDR3 region has 15 residues. With 5 bases clipped from V and 2 bases from J, the junction kept 6 bases outside the gene matches. In the case of this clone: Its cognate antigen is unknown.

PCR used 60 Vbeta primers and 13 Jbeta primers. Profiled with immunoSEQ multiplex PCR; TCRdb holds only in-frame clones, not every one. The sample lists around 150,000 clones, roughly 79% seen once, with around 14% in the top ten. Sequencing used PBMCs. The receptor was derived from a woman in her fifties or sixties in good health and CMV-seronegative. V is TRBV27 and J is TRBJ2-7; 10 bases line up with TRBD2. In nucleotides, the CDR3 is TGTGCCAGCAGTGTGGCTAGCGGGAGTCCCTACGAGCAGTACTTC. This sequence encodes CASSVASGSPYEQYF.